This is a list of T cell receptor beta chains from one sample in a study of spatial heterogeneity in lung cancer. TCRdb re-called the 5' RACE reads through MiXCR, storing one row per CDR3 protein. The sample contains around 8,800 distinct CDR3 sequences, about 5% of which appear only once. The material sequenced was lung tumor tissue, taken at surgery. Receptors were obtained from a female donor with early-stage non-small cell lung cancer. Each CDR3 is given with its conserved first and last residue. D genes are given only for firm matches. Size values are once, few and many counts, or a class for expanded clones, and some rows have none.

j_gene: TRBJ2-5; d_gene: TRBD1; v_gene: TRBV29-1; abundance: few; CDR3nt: TGCAGCGTGATAAACAGGGGGCCCGGTGAGACCCAGTACTTC; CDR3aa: CSVINRGPGETQYF
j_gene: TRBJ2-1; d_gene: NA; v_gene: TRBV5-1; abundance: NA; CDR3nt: TGCGCCAGCAGCTTGGACTACAACAATGAGCAGTTCTTC; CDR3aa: CASSLDYNNEQFF
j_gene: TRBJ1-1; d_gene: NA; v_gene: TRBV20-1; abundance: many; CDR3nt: TGCAGTGCTCCCTACGGCGGCAGGGGTAACACTGAAGCTTTCTTT; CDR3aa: CSAPYGGRGNTEAFF
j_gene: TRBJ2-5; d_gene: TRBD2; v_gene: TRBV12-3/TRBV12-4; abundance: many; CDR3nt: TGTGCCAGCGGCGGGACTAGTGGGGGCCAAGAGACCCAGTACTTC; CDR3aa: CASGGTSGGQETQYF
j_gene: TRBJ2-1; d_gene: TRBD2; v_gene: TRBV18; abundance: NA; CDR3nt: TGTGCCAGCTCACCACCTTCAGCGGGGCGAAACAATGAGCAGTTCTTC; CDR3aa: CASSPPSAGRNNEQFF
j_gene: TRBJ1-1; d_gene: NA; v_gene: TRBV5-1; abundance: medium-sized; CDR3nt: TGCGCCAGCAGTTCGGGTGAAACTGAAGCTTTCTTT; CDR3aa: CASSSGETEAFF
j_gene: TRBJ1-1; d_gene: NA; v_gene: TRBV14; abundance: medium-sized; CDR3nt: TGTGCCAGCAGCCAAGATCGGGCTTTCTTT; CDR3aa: CASSQDRAFF
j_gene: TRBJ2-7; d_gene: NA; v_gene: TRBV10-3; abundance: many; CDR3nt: TGTGCCTCACAGACCGGGAACGGAGGCGAGCAGTACTTC; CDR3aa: CASQTGNGGEQYF
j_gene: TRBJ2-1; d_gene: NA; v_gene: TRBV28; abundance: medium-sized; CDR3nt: TGTGCCAGCAGTCCTTACGGCCCCTACAATGAGCAGTTCTTC; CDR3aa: CASSPYGPYNEQFF
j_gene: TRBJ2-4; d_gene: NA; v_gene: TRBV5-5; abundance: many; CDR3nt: TGTGCCAGCAGCTTGGAAGACAGAGGGAACATTCAGTACTTC; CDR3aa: CASSLEDRGNIQYF
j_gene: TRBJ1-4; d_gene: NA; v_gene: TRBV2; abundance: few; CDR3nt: TGTGCCAGCAGTGGGGACGGGAATGAAAAACTGTTTTTT; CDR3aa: CASSGDGNEKLFF
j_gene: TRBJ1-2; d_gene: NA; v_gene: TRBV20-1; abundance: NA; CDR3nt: TGCAGTGCCCCGGATCCGGGGAGTGGCTACAACTTC; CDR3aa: CSAPDPGSGYNF
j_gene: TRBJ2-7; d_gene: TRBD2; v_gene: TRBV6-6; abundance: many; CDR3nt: TGTGCCAGCAGCCTCGGACTAGCGGGGGAGCAGTACTTC; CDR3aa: CASSLGLAGEQYF
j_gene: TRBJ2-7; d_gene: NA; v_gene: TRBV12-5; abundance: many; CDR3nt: TGTGCTAGTGGGTTGGGGACCGATTACGAGCAGTACTTC; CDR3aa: CASGLGTDYEQYF
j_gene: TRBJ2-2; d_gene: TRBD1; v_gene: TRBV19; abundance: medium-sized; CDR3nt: TGTGCCTCCCGAGGGACAGGGTTTAACACCGGGGAGCTGTTTTTT; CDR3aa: CASRGTGFNTGELFF
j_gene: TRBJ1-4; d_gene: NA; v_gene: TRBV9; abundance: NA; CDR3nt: TGTGAAAGAAGCGTAGAGAGTGATAATGAAAAAATGTTTTTT; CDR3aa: CERSVESDNEKMFF
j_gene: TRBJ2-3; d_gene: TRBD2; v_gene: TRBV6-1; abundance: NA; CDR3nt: TGTGCCAGCATTATTAGCGGGAGCTCAGATACGCAGTATTTT; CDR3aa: CASIISGSSDTQYF
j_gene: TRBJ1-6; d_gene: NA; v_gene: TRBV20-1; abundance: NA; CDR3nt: TGCAGTGCCAAAACCGGGGTGGACCCGAGCTCCTATAATTCACCCCTCCACTTT; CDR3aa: CSAKTGVDPSSYNSPLHF
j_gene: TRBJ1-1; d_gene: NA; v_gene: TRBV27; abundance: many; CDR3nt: TGTGCCAGCAGTTTAAGAACAGAACTTTGGGACACTGAAGCTTTCTTT; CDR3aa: CASSLRTELWDTEAFF
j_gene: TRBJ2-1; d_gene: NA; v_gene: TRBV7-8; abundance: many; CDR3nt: TGTGCCAGCAGCAAACGGACTACCCCCAATGAGCAGTTCTTC; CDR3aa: CASSKRTTPNEQFF
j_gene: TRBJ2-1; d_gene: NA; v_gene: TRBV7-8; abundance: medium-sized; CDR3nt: TGTGCCAGCAGCTTCACCTCCGGCCTTTCCGCCAATGAGCAGTTCTTC; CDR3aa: CASSFTSGLSANEQFF
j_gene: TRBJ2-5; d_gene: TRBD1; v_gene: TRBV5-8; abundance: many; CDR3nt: TGTGCCAGCAGCTTGGGAGGGACAGGTTTTTCGGAGACCCAGTACTTC; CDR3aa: CASSLGGTGFSETQYF
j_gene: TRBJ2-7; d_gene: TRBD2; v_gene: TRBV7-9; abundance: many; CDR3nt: TGTGCCAGCAGCGGGAGGGCCGTCGAGCAGTACTTC; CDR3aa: CASSGRAVEQYF
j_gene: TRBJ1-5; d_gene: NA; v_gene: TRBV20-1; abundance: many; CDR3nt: TGCAGTGCTAGAGAAGGAGTGGGGGGTAGCAATCAGCCCCAGCATTTT; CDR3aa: CSAREGVGGSNQPQHF
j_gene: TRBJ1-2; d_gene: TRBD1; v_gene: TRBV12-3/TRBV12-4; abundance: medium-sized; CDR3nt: TGTGCCAGCAGTCGACAGGGTAGTTCCTATGGCTACACCTTC; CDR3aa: CASSRQGSSYGYTF
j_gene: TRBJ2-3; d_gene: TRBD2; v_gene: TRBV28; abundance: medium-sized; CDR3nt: TGTGCCAGTTGGTTGCGGGAGGATACGCAGTATTTT; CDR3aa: CASWLREDTQYF
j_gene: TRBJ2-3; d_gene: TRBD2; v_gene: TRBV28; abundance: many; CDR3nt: TGTGCCAGCAGTGCCTCTCTCGCGGGAGGAGGGGATACGCAGTATTTT; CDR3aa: CASSASLAGGGDTQYF
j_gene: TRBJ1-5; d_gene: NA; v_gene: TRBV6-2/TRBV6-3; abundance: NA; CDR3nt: TGTGCCAGCAAGACCGACGGTACTCAGCCCCAGCATTTT; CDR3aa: CASKTDGTQPQHF
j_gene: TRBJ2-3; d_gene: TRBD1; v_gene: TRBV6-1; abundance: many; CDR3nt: TGTGCCAGCAGTGAAGGGACAGGGAGCGGGAGCACAGATACGCAGTATTTT; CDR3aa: CASSEGTGSGSTDTQYF
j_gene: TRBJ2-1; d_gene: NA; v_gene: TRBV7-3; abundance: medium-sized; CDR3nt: TGTGCCAGCAGCGTAATGGTTAACAATGAGCAGTTCTTC; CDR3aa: CASSVMVNNEQFF
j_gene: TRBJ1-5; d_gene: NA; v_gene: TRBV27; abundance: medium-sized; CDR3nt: TGTGCCAGCAGTCTACAAAGCAATCAGCCCCAGCATTTT; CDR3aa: CASSLQSNQPQHF
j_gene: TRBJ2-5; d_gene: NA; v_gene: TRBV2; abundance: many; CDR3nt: TGTGCCAACCACCGGGACACACAAGAGACCCAGTACTTC; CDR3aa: CANHRDTQETQYF
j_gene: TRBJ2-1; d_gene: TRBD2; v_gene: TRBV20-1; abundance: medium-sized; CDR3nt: TGCAGTGCACGGACTAGCGGGAGCGTTGAGCAGTTCTTC; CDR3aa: CSARTSGSVEQFF
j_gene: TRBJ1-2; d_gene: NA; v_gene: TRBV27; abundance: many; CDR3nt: TGTGCCAGCAGTTTTTCTGCTGGAAGGGGATATGGCTACACCTTC; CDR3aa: CASSFSAGRGYGYTF
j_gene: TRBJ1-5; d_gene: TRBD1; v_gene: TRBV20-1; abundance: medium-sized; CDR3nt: TGCAGTGCTAGAGAAAGAAATAAGGACAGGGGTCCAGCTTATAGCAATCAGCCCCAGCATTTT; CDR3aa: CSARERNKDRGPAYSNQPQHF
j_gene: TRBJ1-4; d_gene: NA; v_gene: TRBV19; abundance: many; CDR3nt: TGTGCCCCCATGTGGCGGTCTTTTAATGAAAAACTGTTTTTT; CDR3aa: CAPMWRSFNEKLFF
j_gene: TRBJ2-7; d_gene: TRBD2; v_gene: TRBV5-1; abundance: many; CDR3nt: TGCGCCAGCAGCCCTAACCTAGCGGGGGACGCGTACTTC; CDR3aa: CASSPNLAGDAYF
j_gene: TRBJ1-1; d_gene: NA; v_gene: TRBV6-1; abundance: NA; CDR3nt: TGTGCTCTCCGAAAGCGGGTGGGGAACACTGAAGCTTTCTTT; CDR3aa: CALRKRVGNTEAFF
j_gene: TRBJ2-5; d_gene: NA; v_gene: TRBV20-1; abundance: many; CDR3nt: TGCAGTGCTAGAGATTCGGCTAGCACCAAGGAGACCCAGTACTTC; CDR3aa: CSARDSASTKETQYF